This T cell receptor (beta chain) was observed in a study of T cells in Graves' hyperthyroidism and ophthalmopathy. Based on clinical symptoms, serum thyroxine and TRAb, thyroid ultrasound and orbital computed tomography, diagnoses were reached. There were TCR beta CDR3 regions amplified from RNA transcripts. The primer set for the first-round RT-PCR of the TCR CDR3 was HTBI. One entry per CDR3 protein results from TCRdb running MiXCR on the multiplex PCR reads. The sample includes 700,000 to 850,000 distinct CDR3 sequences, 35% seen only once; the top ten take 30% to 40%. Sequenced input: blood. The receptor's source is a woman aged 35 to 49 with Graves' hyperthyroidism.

CDR3 sequence reads: CASSRGTGSRETQYF. The DNA for the CDR3 is TGTGCCAGCAGCCGGGGCACGGGGTCGAGAGAGACCCAGTACTTC. The V call is TRBV2, the J call TRBJ2-5; D tentatively fits TRBD1 or TRBD2 (5 bases each). Germline loops: CDR1 SNHLY, CDR2 FYNNEI. The CDR3 length is 15 residues. V gave up 6 bases and J gave up 4 bases, with 18 bases separating them.